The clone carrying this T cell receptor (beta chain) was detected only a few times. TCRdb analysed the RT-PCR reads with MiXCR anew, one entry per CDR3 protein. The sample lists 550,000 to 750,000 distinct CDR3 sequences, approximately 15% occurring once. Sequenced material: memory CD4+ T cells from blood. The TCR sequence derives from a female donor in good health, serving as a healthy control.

This CDR3 reads CSVGTPTNTGELFF. The CDR3 region has the DNA TGCAGCGTTGGGACACCTACGAACACCGGGGAGCTGTTTTTT. The chain joins TRBV29-1 to TRBJ2-2; maybe TRBD1 (5 bases). The CDR3 has 14 residues. V was cut by 4 bases and J by 0 bases, with 9 bases left in between. CDR1 and CDR2 (germline): SQVTM, ANQGSEA.